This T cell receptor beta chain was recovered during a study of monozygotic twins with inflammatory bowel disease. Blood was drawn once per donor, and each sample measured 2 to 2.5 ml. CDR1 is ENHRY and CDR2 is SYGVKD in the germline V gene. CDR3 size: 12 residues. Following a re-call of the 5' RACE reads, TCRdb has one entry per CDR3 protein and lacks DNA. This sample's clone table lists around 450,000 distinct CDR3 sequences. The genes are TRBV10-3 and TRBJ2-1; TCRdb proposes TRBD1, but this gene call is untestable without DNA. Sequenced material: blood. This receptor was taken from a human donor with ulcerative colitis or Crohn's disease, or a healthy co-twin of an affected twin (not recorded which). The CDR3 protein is CAISVPGQGQFF.